This passage covers 30 T cell receptor beta chains from one sample sequenced in a study of OX40 agonist ivuxolimab in advanced cancers. Profiling relied on immunoSEQ multiplex PCR, and the TCRdb table lists in-frame clones only, not all of them. The sample includes roughly 97,000 clones, roughly 90% seen only once; the top ten take around 5.9%. The source material was CD4+ or CD8+ T cells sorted from blood, sampled in a trial of the OX40 agonist ivuxolimab. The origin of the receptors is an adult with an advanced solid tumor such as melanoma, head and neck, liver or kidney cancer.

For the CDR3, the DNA is TGCGCCAGCAGCGAGCGGGGAGATTACAATGAGCAGTTCTTC. It codes for CASSERGDYNEQFF. The V gene is TRBV5-1, the J gene TRBJ2-1; 7 nucleotides line up with TRBD2. The germline V gene has CDR1 SGHRS and CDR2 YFSETQ. The CDR3 totals 14 residues. J was trimmed by 4 bases and V by 4 bases; bases with no gene match: 5.

The sample holds a few counts of this clone. The chain carries TRBV7-2 and TRBJ1-2; D unresolved. The V gene's germline CDR1 is SGHTA and CDR2 FQGNSA. The CDR3 is 14 amino acids. The V end was cut by 3 bases, the J end by 3 bases, with 11 bases between. The CDR3 coding sequence is TGTGCCAGCAGCTTCACACGGAACGACTATGGCTACACCTTC. Residues: CASSFTRNDYGYTF. Based on the CDR3 plus reference TRBV7-2 and TRBJ1-2, the full variable domain is GAGVSQSPSNKVTEKGKDVELRCDPISGHTALYWYRQSLGQGLEFLIYFQGNSAPDKSGLPSDRFSAERTGGSVSTLTIQRTQQEDSAVYLCASSFTRNDYGYTFGSGTRLTVV.

The chain links TRBV29-1 to TRBJ2-6; 9 bases line up with TRBD1. The CDR3 contains 17 residues. V lost 3 bases, J lost 3 bases, and 9 bases stayed unmatched. Germline V gene sequence: CDR1 SQVTM, CDR2 ANQGSEA. The CDR3 nucleotides read TGCAGCGTTGATGCTACAGGGGGCGCGGGTGGGGCCAACGTCCTGACTTTC. Its protein product is CSVDATGGAGGANVLTF. The whole variable domain, filled in from reference TRBV29-1 and TRBJ2-6, reads SAVISQKPSRDICQRGTSLTIQCQVDSQVTMMFWYRQQPGQSLTLIATANQGSEATYESGFVIDKFPISRPNLTFSTLTVSNMSPEDSSIYLCSVDATGGAGGANVLTFGAGSRLTVL.

The chain has TRBV4-3 and TRBJ2-7; a weak D match, TRBD1 (6 bases). The CDR3 runs 14 residues. Between the trimmed V and J ends, which lost 3 bases and 3 bases, there was a span of 12 bases. CDR1 LGHNA and CDR2 YSLEER come from the germline V gene. This CDR3 reads CASSQGGGLYEQYF. CDR3 coding DNA: TGCGCCAGCAGCCAGGGTGGGGGCCTCTACGAGCAGTACTTC.

This chain connects TRBV10-3 to TRBJ2-1; 11 bases line up with TRBD2. J was trimmed by 4 bases and V by 1 base; bases with no gene match: 6. Per germline, CDR1 ENHRY and CDR2 SYGVKD. The CDR3 totals 17 residues. The CDR3 DNA reads TGTGCCATCAGTGAGTTAGGGACTAGCGGATTTTACAATGAGCAGTTCTTC. Encoded protein: CAISELGTSGFYNEQFF.

CDR3 region: CAISSSFMNTEAFF. The CDR3 region has the DNA TGTGCCATCAGTTCCTCGTTCATGAACACTGAAGCTTTCTTT. The V and J genes are TRBV10-3 and TRBJ1-1; unclear D gene. Germline CDR1 and CDR2: ENHRY and SYGVKD. This CDR3 contains 14 residues. Trimming took off 5 bases at V and 0 bases at J, with 10 bases between the two ends.

This clone was seen just once. The chain employs TRBV2 and TRBJ2-5, with D unresolved. Germline CDR1 reads SNHLY; CDR2 reads FYNNEI. Trimming took 6 bases from V and 3 from J, leaving 17 bases between them. This CDR3 has 15 amino acids. The CDR3 sequence is CASSESLWQEETQYF. In nucleotides, the CDR3 is TGTGCCAGCAGCGAATCTCTGTGGCAGGAAGAGACCCAGTACTTC.

The V call is TRBV19, the J call TRBJ2-3; 7 positions match TRBD1. The germline CDR1 and CDR2 sequences are LNHDA and SQIVND (reference sequence). Losses at the gene ends were 6 bases for V and 2 bases for J; bases not matched to a gene: 5. This CDR3 region has 14 residues. The CDR3 DNA reads as TGTGCCAGTAGATGGGGGACAGACACAGATACGCAGTATTTT. Its translation: CASRWGTDTDTQYF.

The chain uses TRBV7-9 and TRBJ1-1, with 7 bases that match TRBD1. Unmatched junction bases numbered 9, after V lost 3 bases and J lost 5 bases. Per the germline V gene, CDR1 is SEHNR and CDR2 is FQNEAQ (reference sequence). The CDR3 is 15 residues long. CDR3 protein: CASSLGGGARTEAFF. Here the CDR3 DNA reads TGTGCCAGCAGCTTGGGAGGGGGCGCAAGGACTGAAGCTTTCTTT. The variable domain in full, with the rest retrieved from reference TRBV7-9 and TRBJ1-1, is DTGVSQNPRHKITKRGQNVTFRCDPISEHNRLYWYRQTLGQGPEFLTYFQNEAQLEKSRLLSDRFSAERPKGSFSTLEIQRTEQGDSAMYLCASSLGGGARTEAFFGQGTRLTVV.

The rearrangement links TRBV7-9 to TRBJ1-2; D unclear. Germline-derived CDR1 and CDR2 are SEHNR and FQNEAQ (reference sequence). V lost 3 bases to trimming and J lost 8 bases, with 13 bases between them. This CDR3 has 13 residues. The CDR3 here is CASSLFSPGGYTF. The CDR3 coding sequence is TGTGCCAGCAGCTTGTTCTCCCCCGGCGGCTACACCTTC.

The chain has TRBV9 and TRBJ1-1; possibly TRBD1 for D (5 bases). The CDR3 has 14 residues. Trimming took 0 bases from V and 5 from J, leaving 11 bases between them. Germline CDR1 is SGDLS and CDR2 is YYNGEE. CDR3 protein: CASSVEGLGTEAFF. The CDR3 coding sequence is TGTGCCAGCAGCGTAGAGGGGTTGGGGACTGAAGCTTTCTTT.

The genes are TRBV10-2 and TRBJ1-5, with 9 bases that match TRBD1. V was clipped by 6 bases and J by 4 bases; unmatched bases: 7. CDR3 length: 15 residues. CDR1 WSHSY and CDR2 SAAADI come from the germline V gene. Here the CDR3 reads CASRATGTGNQPQHF. The DNA for the CDR3 is TGCGCCAGCAGGGCAACCGGGACAGGGAATCAGCCCCAGCATTTT.

The chain combines TRBV2 with TRBJ1-6, with D hard to call. CDR3 length: 14 amino acids. The V gene's germline CDR1 is SNHLY and CDR2 FYNNEI. V gave up 1 base and J gave up 6 bases, with 7 bases separating them. CDR3 protein: CASSEGQVNSPLHF. For the CDR3, the DNA is TGTGCCAGCAGTGAAGGGCAGGTTAATTCACCCCTCCACTTT.

This clone has a single count. The chain couples TRBV7-9 to TRBJ2-2; no reliable D call. The ends were cut back, 6 bases at V and 1 base at J, with 0 bases in the middle. Germline V gene data show CDR1 as SEHNR and CDR2 as FQNEAQ (reference sequence). The CDR3 covers 11 residues. CDR3 residues: CASRNTGELFF. In nucleotides, the CDR3 is TGTGCCAGCAGGAACACCGGGGAGCTGTTTTTT.

V usage is TRBV7-8 and J usage is TRBJ2-1; TRBD2 agrees at 8 bases. This CDR3 spans 17 amino acids. Looked up from germline, CDR1 is SGHVS and CDR2 is FQNEAQ. V gave up 1 base and J gave up 7 bases; unmatched junction bases: 12. DNA of the CDR3: TGTGCCAGCAGCTTAGGGACACTTGCGGGGGGTGAGAATGAGCAGTTCTTC. Translated: CASSLGTLAGGENEQFF.

V and J are TRBV7-2 and TRBJ1-3; D unresolved. The V end was cut by 5 bases, the J end by 0 bases, with 8 bases between. Germline V lookup: CDR1 SGHTA, CDR2 FQGNSA. The CDR3 consists of 14 residues. The CDR3 region has the DNA TGTGCCAGCAGCCCCGGAGGCTCTGGAAACACCATATATTTT. As protein: CASSPGGSGNTIYF.

This rearrangement joins TRBV4-3 to TRBJ2-1, with TRBD2 as a possible D gene (5 bases). The CDR3 is 14 amino acids. CDR1 and CDR2 (germline): LGHNA, YSLEER. Trimming cost V 0 bases and J 3 bases, with 6 bases left between them. The CDR3 DNA reads TGCGCCAGCAGCCAAGAGGCGGGCTACAATGAGCAGTTCTTC. It translates to CASSQEAGYNEQFF.

V and J are TRBV27 and TRBJ2-7, with D possibly being TRBD1 or TRBD2 (6 bases each). The germline V and J ends were trimmed by 2 bases and 2 bases, with 13 bases remaining between them. Looked up from germline, CDR1 is MNHEY and CDR2 is SMNVEV (reference sequence). The length of the CDR3 is 15 residues. The CDR3 nucleotides read TGTGCCAGCAGTTTAAAGGGGGGACAAACCTACGAGCAGTACTTC. Amino acid sequence: CASSLKGGQTYEQYF.

This clone came up once. The identical CDR3 is also encoded by other nucleotide sequences in the sample. The gene calls are TRBV10-2 and TRBJ1-1, with D maybe TRBD1 (6 bases). Germline V gene lookup returns CDR1 WSHSY and CDR2 SAAADI. Trimming removed 3 bases from V and 2 bases from J, with 7 bases in between. This CDR3 is built from 13 residues. For the CDR3, the DNA is TGCGCCAGCAGTGAACAGGGCAACACTGAAGCTTTCTTT. Protein sequence: CASSEQGNTEAFF.

This CDR3 is CASSLILAGGNTGELFF. CDR3 DNA sequence: TGTGCCAGCAGCTTGATTTTAGCGGGGGGGAACACCGGGGAGCTGTTTTTT. This chain connects TRBV5-6 to TRBJ2-2, with 10 positions matching TRBD2. Germline V CDR1 and CDR2: SGHDT, YYEEEE. V was clipped by 1 base and J by 1 base; unmatched bases: 4. The CDR3 is 17 amino acids. Full variable domain (missing parts from reference TRBV5-6 and TRBJ2-2): DAGVTQSPTHLIKTRGQQVTLRCSPKSGHDTVSWYQQALGQGPQFIFQYYEEEERQRGNFPDRFSGHQFPNYSSELNVNALLLGDSALYLCASSLILAGGNTGELFFGEGSRLTVL.

This chain links TRBV6-6 with TRBJ2-1; 7 bases match TRBD2. This CDR3 region has 13 residues. V was pared by 8 bases and J by 8 bases, with 9 bases of the junction left unmatched. Germline V gives CDR1 MNHNY, CDR2 SVGAGI (reference sequence). The chain's CDR3 is CASRSSGGDEQFF. CDR3 nucleotide sequence: TGTGCCAGCCGGTCTAGCGGAGGGGATGAGCAGTTCTTC.

The rearrangement links TRBV18 to TRBJ2-2, with D hard to call. The V gene lost 2 bases and the J gene lost 1 base, with 5 bases spanning the gap. Germline V gives CDR1 KGHSH, CDR2 LQKENI. CDR3 length: 14 residues. As DNA, the CDR3 is TGTGCCAGCTCACCAATAGTGAACACCGGGGAGCTGTTTTTT. Translation: CASSPIVNTGELFF. Full variable domain (outside the CDR3, taken from reference TRBV18 and TRBJ2-2): NAGVMQNPRHLVRRRGQEARLRCSPMKGHSHVYWYRQLPEEGLKFMVYLQKENIIDESGMPKERFSAEFPKEGPSILRIQQVVRGDSAAYFCASSPIVNTGELFFGEGSRLTVL.

This clone turned up a few times. CDR3 coding DNA: TGTGCCAGCAGCGGAAGGACAGGGGGAGCATCTGAAGCTTTCTTT. Its protein product is CASSGRTGGASEAFF. The J gene is TRBJ1-1, the V gene TRBV9; 10 bases are a match to TRBD1. Germline CDR1 reads SGDLS; CDR2 reads YYNGEE. With 3 bases clipped from V and 6 bases from J, the junction kept 8 bases outside the gene matches. The CDR3 has 15 residues.

The chain couples TRBV7-2 to TRBJ2-3; TRBD2 is a possible D gene (5 bases). V lost 5 bases and J lost 2, with 8 bases in between. CDR3 size: 13 residues. Germline-derived CDR1 and CDR2 are SGHTA and FQGNSA. CDR3 DNA: TGTGCCAGCAGCGCCCGGGACACAGATACGCAGTATTTT. This sequence encodes CASSARDTDTQYF. Looking up the rest from reference TRBV7-2 and TRBJ2-3 gives the full variable domain: GAGVSQSPSNKVTEKGKDVELRCDPISGHTALYWYRQSLGQGLEFLIYFQGNSAPDKSGLPSDRFSAERTGGSVSTLTIQRTQQEDSAVYLCASSARDTDTQYFGPGTRLTVL.

The chain carries TRBV27 and TRBJ1-1; maybe TRBD1 (6 bases). CDR1 and CDR2 (germline): MNHEY, SMNVEV (reference sequence). The V end lost 5 bases, the J end lost 6 bases, and 16 bases lay between the germline ends. The CDR3 totals 14 residues. CDR3 DNA: TGTGCCAGCAGTCCGCTCCTACAGGGCTCTGAAGCTTTCTTT. Amino acids: CASSPLLQGSEAFF.

The rearrangement uses TRBV11-2 and TRBJ2-5, with 15 bases identical to TRBD2. V lost 2 bases, J lost 4 bases, and 5 bases stayed unmatched. The CDR3 loop spans 17 amino acids. Germline V lookup: CDR1 SGHAT, CDR2 FQNNGV. The CDR3 DNA is TGTGCCAGCAGCTTATTAGGGACTAGCGGGAGGCGAGAGACCCAGTACTTC. Translated: CASSLLGTSGRRETQYF.

The chain carries TRBV5-1 and TRBJ2-1, with TRBD1 matching 8 bases. V dropped 0 bases and J dropped 7; count of bases not matched to a gene: 6. There are 15 residues in the CDR3. Germline CDR1 reads SGHRS; CDR2 reads YFSETQ. CDR3 in amino acids: CASSLAATGVNEQFF. The CDR3 region has the DNA TGCGCCAGCAGCTTGGCCGCGACAGGGGTAAATGAGCAGTTCTTC.

The V gene is TRBV2, the J gene TRBJ1-5; 8 bases line up with TRBD1. V shed 7 bases, J shed 2 bases, and the junction held 4 bases outside the gene matches. Germline V gives CDR1 SNHLY, CDR2 FYNNEI. The CDR3 consists of 14 residues. For the CDR3, the DNA is TGTGCCAGCATCCCGGACAGGGGCAATCAGCCCCAGCATTTT. Encoded protein: CASIPDRGNQPQHF.

The chain has TRBV5-1 and TRBJ2-2, with D unclear. V lost 0 bases, J lost 1 base, and 10 bases lay in between. Looked up from germline, CDR1 is SGHRS and CDR2 is YFSETQ. The CDR3 is 16 amino acids. The CDR3 protein is CASSLAGHLNTGELFF. In DNA form, the CDR3 reads TGCGCCAGCAGCTTGGCTGGGCACTTGAACACCGGGGAGCTGTTTTTT.

The chain recombines TRBV18 with TRBJ2-7; TRBD2 aligns across 7 bases. This CDR3 region has 19 residues. Germline V gene sequence: CDR1 KGHSH, CDR2 LQKENI. V was pared by 2 bases and J by 0 bases, with 16 bases of the junction left unmatched. As DNA, the CDR3 is TGTGCCAGCTCACCAATAGGGAGGGGCCTACATAAAATCTCCTACGAGCAGTACTTC. Translated, it gives CASSPIGRGLHKISYEQYF.